What follows are 22 T cell receptor beta chains derived from one specimen sequenced in a study of cytomegalovirus exposure and HLA in healthy donors. Both 60 Vbeta primers and 13 Jbeta primers went into the PCR. The table came from immunoSEQ multiplex PCR; TCRdb's copy has only in-frame clones and leaves some out. The sample includes 160,000 or so clones, roughly 82% of them seen just once. Material for sequencing was PBMCs. These receptors all stem from a woman between 45 and 60 years old in good health and CMV-seronegative.

With respect to this clone: The same CDR3 arises from other DNA sequences in this sample as well. The chain is built from TRBV27 and TRBJ2-2; no clear D. The CDR3 extends over 14 amino acids. The germline gives CDR1 MNHEY, CDR2 SMNVEV (reference sequence). V was pared by 3 bases and J by 2 bases, with 7 bases between. The CDR3 nucleotides read TGTGCCAGCAGTTTTTCACTAAACACCGGGGAGCTGTTTTTT. It codes for CASSFSLNTGELFF.

The chain joins TRBV4-1 to TRBJ2-7; TRBD2 is a possible D gene (5 bases). CDR3 length: 16 amino acids. Germline V gene sequence: CDR1 MGHRA, CDR2 YSYEKL. With 1 base removed from V and 0 bases from J, the gap between germline ends came to 13 bases. CDR3 DNA sequence: TGCGCCAGCAGCCAAGCTACTAGATTGGACTCCTACGAGCAGTACTTC. As protein: CASSQATRLDSYEQYF.

This clone was observed a few times. This chain uses TRBV6-6 with TRBJ2-7; the match to TRBD2 covers 7 bases. The CDR3 totals 14 residues. Unmatched junction bases numbered 7, after V lost 2 bases and J lost 6 bases. Germline-derived CDR1 and CDR2 are MNHNY and SVGAGI (reference sequence). The CDR3, as DNA: TGTGCCAGCAGTTACGCCTCAGCGGGGTTCGAGCAGTACTTC. Its translation: CASSYASAGFEQYF.

V gene TRBV7-9 combines with J gene TRBJ1-5; 8 bases align to TRBD1. The junction had 9 bases not matched to a gene; V was cut back by 4 bases and J by 4 bases. This CDR3 comprises 16 residues. Germline V gives CDR1 SEHNR, CDR2 FQNEAQ (reference sequence). The CDR3 sequence is CASSSDGQGSNQPQHF. In nucleotides, the CDR3 is TGTGCCAGCAGCTCGGATGGACAGGGTAGTAATCAGCCCCAGCATTTT.

The chain carries TRBV5-6 and TRBJ2-5; 8 bases map to TRBD1. Germline CDR1 is SGHDT and CDR2 is YYEEEE. J lost 4 bases, V lost 4 bases, and 12 bases had no gene match. The CDR3 has 16 amino acids. CDR3 region: CASSRQGRRVSETQYF. The CDR3 DNA is TGTGCCAGCAGCAGACAGGGGAGAAGGGTTTCAGAGACCCAGTACTTC.

The V gene is TRBV2, the J gene TRBJ1-1, with 7 bases matching TRBD1. From germline, CDR1 is SNHLY and CDR2 FYNNEI. Trimming at V came to 4 bases and at J to 3 bases, leaving 5 bases not matched to a gene. This CDR3 has 14 amino acids. The CDR3 DNA is TGTGCCAGCAGTGGACAGGGTTTGTACACTGAAGCTTTCTTT. Translation gives CASSGQGLYTEAFF.

The J gene is TRBJ1-2, the V gene TRBV29-1; TRBD1 agrees at 7 bases. After removal of 2 bases from V and 7 bases from J, the junction contained 10 bases not matched to a gene. The CDR3 has 14 residues. Germline loops: CDR1 SQVTM, CDR2 ANQGSEA. This CDR3 reads CSVERFGQGGGYTF. The CDR3 nucleotides read TGCAGCGTTGAAAGATTTGGTCAGGGGGGTGGCTACACCTTC.

This chain uses TRBV30 with TRBJ2-7; tentatively, D is TRBD2 (5 bases). Trimming removed 3 bases at V and 8 bases at J, with 17 bases between. The CDR3 is 13 amino acids. From germline, CDR1 is GTSNPN and CDR2 SVGIG (reference sequence). This chain's CDR3 is CAWSLRAEGKQYF. CDR3 DNA sequence: TGTGCCTGGAGCCTCCGAGCCGAGGGTAAGCAGTACTTC.

There are a few counts of this clone. The DNA of the CDR3 is TGCGCCAGCAGCTCGGAGGGACAGTCCGGGGGCAATGAGCAGTTCTTC. Its protein is CASSSEGQSGGNEQFF. The genes are TRBV5-1 and TRBJ2-1; TRBD1 is a possible D gene (7 bases). V lost 3 bases to trimming and J lost 6 bases, with 19 bases between them. The germline V gene has CDR1 SGHRS and CDR2 YFSETQ. The length of the CDR3 is 16 residues. The full variable domain, rest sourced from reference TRBV5-1 and TRBJ2-1, is KAGVTQTPRYLIKTRGQQVTLSCSPISGHRSVSWYQQTPGQGLQFLFEYFSETQRNKGNFPGRFSGRQFSNSRSEMNVSTLELGDSALYLCASSSEGQSGGNEQFFGPGTRLTVL.

This chain connects TRBV28 to TRBJ1-1, with 8 bases fitting TRBD1. There are 15 residues in the CDR3. V shed 6 bases, J shed 1 base, and the junction held 7 bases outside the gene matches. Germline CDR1 and CDR2: MDHEN and SYDVKM. The CDR3 DNA reads TGTGCCAGCAGAATTAAGGACAGGGCGAACACTGAAGCTTTCTTT. Amino acids: CASRIKDRANTEAFF.

This CDR3 reads CASSFRLARDTQYF. The CDR3 DNA reads as TGTGCCAGCAGCTTCCGACTAGCAAGAGATACGCAGTATTTT. The rearrangement uses TRBV5-6 and TRBJ2-3; TRBD2 agrees at 7 bases. The CDR3 consists of 14 residues. CDR1 and CDR2 from the germline V gene are SGHDT and YYEEEE. Trimming took 2 bases from V and 5 from J; bases not matched to a gene: 5.

This clone was recorded only once. This chain links TRBV27 with TRBJ1-1; TRBD1 matches at 8 bases. CDR1 is MNHEY and CDR2 is SMNVEV in the germline V gene (reference sequence). Trimming took 4 bases from V and 8 from J; bases not matched to a gene: 9. This CDR3 has 14 residues. CDR3 residues: CASSSADRVAEAFF. CDR3 nucleotide sequence: TGTGCCAGCAGTTCCGCGGACAGGGTGGCGGAAGCTTTCTTT.

The J gene is TRBJ1-1, the V gene TRBV7-3; D not certain. V was clipped by 5 bases and J by 1 base, with 11 bases between them. Per the germline V gene, CDR1 is SGHTA and CDR2 is FQGTGA. The CDR3 has 14 amino acids. CDR3 bases: TGTGCCAGCAGCCCCGGCGGTACGAACACTGAAGCTTTCTTT. Amino acids: CASSPGGTNTEAFF.

The gene calls are TRBV11-3 and TRBJ1-4, with a tentative D call TRBD1 (6 bases). Trimming took 2 bases from V and 7 from J, leaving 20 bases between them. Germline assignment: CDR1 SGHNT and CDR2 YENEEA. The CDR3 runs to 17 residues. Written as DNA, the CDR3 is TGTGCCAGCAGCTTACTATCACAGGGCTCGGGGAGTGAAAAACTGTTTTTT. Its translation: CASSLLSQGSGSEKLFF. Drawing the rest from reference TRBV11-3 and TRBJ1-4, the complete variable domain is EAGVVQSPRYKIIEKKQPVAFWCNPISGHNTLYWYLQNLGQGPELLIRYENEEAVDDSQLPKDRFSAERLKGVDSTLKIQPAELGDSAVYLCASSLLSQGSGSEKLFFGSGTQLSVL.

V usage is TRBV14 and J usage is TRBJ1-2, with 8 nucleotides matching TRBD1. This CDR3 contains 16 residues. CDR1 and CDR2 (germline): SGHDN, FVKESK. J lost 4 bases, V lost 0 bases, and 7 bases had no gene match. The CDR3 loop is CASSQDPGQGPYGYTF. In nucleotides, the CDR3 is TGTGCCAGCAGCCAAGACCCCGGACAGGGTCCCTATGGCTACACCTTC.

The chain combines TRBV4-2 with TRBJ1-5; perhaps TRBD1 as D (5 bases). CDR3 size: 14 residues. V dropped 4 bases and J dropped 7 bases, with 14 bases sitting between them. Germline V CDR1 and CDR2: LGHNA, YNFKEQ. The CDR3 sequence: CASSLRRDLQPQHF. The CDR3 DNA is TGTGCCAGCAGCCTAAGAAGGGACTTACAGCCCCAGCATTTT.

This rearrangement joins TRBV10-3 to TRBJ2-3; D possibly corresponds to TRBD1 (6 bases). The germline gives CDR1 ENHRY, CDR2 SYGVKD. The CDR3 extends over 13 amino acids. Between the trimmed V and J ends, which lost 8 bases and 1 base, there was a span of 10 bases. The CDR3 coding sequence is TGTGCCATCTTAGCAGGGGGCACAGATACGCAGTATTTT. Protein sequence: CAILAGGTDTQYF.

V is TRBV7-3 and J is TRBJ2-7, with D possibly being TRBD2 (5 bases). Germline CDR1 is SGHTA and CDR2 is FQGTGA. Trimming left V 5 bases short and J 6 bases short, with 14 bases between. The CDR3 has 13 residues. The CDR3 DNA reads as TGTGCCAGCAGCGAAGGAGCGCTAGCCGAGCAGTACTTC. Protein: CASSEGALAEQYF.

The V call is TRBV7-2, the J call TRBJ2-1; 10 nucleotides align to TRBD2. Losses at the gene ends were 4 bases for V and 5 bases for J; bases not matched to a gene: 14. The germline V gene has CDR1 SGHTA and CDR2 FQGNSA. The CDR3 is 18 residues long. This CDR3 reads CASSSNRRSGGPHNEQFF. DNA for the CDR3: TGTGCCAGCAGCTCTAATAGGCGTAGCGGGGGGCCCCACAATGAGCAGTTCTTC.

This sequence joins TRBV4-1 and TRBJ2-3; 9 nucleotides align to TRBD2. The trim removed 0 bases at V and 4 bases at J, leaving 8 bases unmatched. CDR3 length equals 17 residues. Germline V CDR1 and CDR2: MGHRA, YSYEKL. CDR3 bases: TGCGCCAGCAGCCAAGATCGAGCGGGAGGCGTTCCAGATACGCAGTATTTT. This translates into CASSQDRAGGVPDTQYF.

This rearrangement joins TRBV2 to TRBJ2-2, with 9 bases fitting TRBD1. Germline V gives CDR1 SNHLY, CDR2 FYNNEI. With V trimmed by 8 bases and J by 4 bases, 2 bases remained unmatched. The CDR3 has 13 amino acids. This chain's CDR3 is CASRQGGTGELFF. The CDR3 DNA is TGTGCCAGCCGACAGGGGGGCACCGGGGAGCTGTTTTTT.

This rearrangement joins TRBV28 to TRBJ2-5; TRBD1 is a possible D gene (5 bases). Trimming pared 10 bases from V and 2 bases from J, leaving 11 bases between. The CDR3 extends over 12 amino acids. Germline values: CDR1 MDHEN, CDR2 SYDVKM. This CDR3 reads CATKGDQETQYF. As DNA, the CDR3 is TGTGCCACCAAAGGGGATCAAGAGACCCAGTACTTC.